The rows below give T cell receptor beta chains drawn from one sample of a study of cytomegalovirus exposure and HLA in healthy donors. Libraries were prepared by immunoSEQ multiplex PCR; TCRdb keeps only in-frame clonotypes and omits some of them. The data show roughly 90,000 clones, nearly 80% seen once. The sequenced sample was PBMCs. Source of these receptors: a woman aged 40 to 50 in good health and CMV-seropositive. Both conserved end residues are trimmed from each CDR3.

j_call cdr3_length v_call cdr3_aa
TRBJ1-4 12 TRBV4-1 ASSQRQANEKLF
TRBJ2-4 11 TRBV7-2 ASRGPSKNIQY
TRBJ2-7 10 TRBV30 AWNQGTYEQY
TRBJ2-6 13 TRBV4-3 ASSQGVSGANVLT
TRBJ2-1 12 TRBV5-1 ASYTDSLNNEQF
TRBJ2-2 12 TRBV23-1 ASTRSEEAGELF
TRBJ2-1 12 TRBV10-3 ALRASESYNEQF
TRBJ2-2 15 TRBV4-3 ASSHGTDSLNTGELF
TRBJ2-3 15 TRBV11-2 ASSLDRLAGRTDTQY
TRBJ2-7 13 TRBV7-3 ASSLAGEFSYEQY
TRBJ2-3 14 TRBV6-4 ASSDSASASTDTQY
TRBJ2-1 14 TRBV5-6 ASSSRGTSAYNEQF
TRBJ1-4 13 TRBV19 ASKQGVTTNEKLF
TRBJ1-6 11 TRBV25-1 ASTPRDSSPLH
TRBJ2-7 13 TRBV4-1 ASSQIPGQGYEQY
TRBJ2-4 12 TRBV5-6 ASSPRTGKNIQY
TRBJ2-1 11 TRBV7-3 ASGGAVHNEQF
TRBJ1-1 14 TRBV19 ASRGSGLFMNTEAF
TRBJ1-4 14 TRBV27 ASSPVRQTLNEKLF
TRBJ2-7 11 TRBV6-6 ASRIEGTYEQY
TRBJ2-1 17 TRBV9 ASSALGLAGKTQYNEQF
TRBJ2-7 10 TRBV28 GGLAKTYEQY
TRBJ2-7 11 TRBV9 ASSVAGNYEQY
TRBJ1-5 13 TRBV10-1 ASSEPGKGNQPQH
TRBJ2-7 12 TRBV29-1 SVASLQGSYEQY
TRBJ1-5 14 TRBV19 ASRHRERTSNQPQH
TRBJ2-7 12 TRBV6-5 ASRKDLAGLQQY
TRBJ2-7 14 TRBV5-1 ASSPTPGQGSYEQY
TRBJ2-3 13 TRBV28 ASSEGQGARNTQY
TRBJ2-3 14 TRBV7-9 ASSLGLAVTTDTQY
TRBJ1-2 13 TRBV4-1 ASSQDLAGGYGYT
TRBJ2-5 14 TRBV5-1 ASSLGGEMYQETQY
TRBJ2-1 14 TRBV19 ASTPLAGATYNEQF
TRBJ2-2 12 TRBV18 ASSLEYDTGELF
TRBJ1-4 10 TRBV6-4 ASSDKGQGLF
TRBJ2-7 13 TRBV4-1 ASSPSLVGGYEQY
TRBJ2-3 11 TRBV6-1 AATSYIEDTQY
TRBJ2-5 16 TRBV4-2 ASSQDSPLAGGVETQY
TRBJ2-3 12 TRBV9 ASSVGLAGGAQY
TRBJ2-1 15 TRBV4-3 ASSQERGSGSGNEQF
TRBJ2-1 12 TRBV19 ASSNRGGPARQF
TRBJ2-7 13 TRBV6-5 ASTPRGAQLYEQY
TRBJ2-2 14 TRBV19 ASSYSGRTNTGELF
TRBJ2-7 12 TRBV28 ASSVIAGPYEQY